The text below deals with one T cell receptor beta chain. The sample is drawn from a study of control samples from healthy donors and cancer patients. Using immunoSEQ multiplex PCR, the repertoire was profiled, and TCRdb retains in-frame clones only, with some absent. The table has roughly 170,000 clones, under 95% seen once; the top ten hold 1.3% to 1.5%. V lost 6 bases and J 3 bases, leaving 9 bases between the germline ends. There are 13 residues in the CDR3. Germline CDR1 is MNHNY and CDR2 is SVGAGI (reference sequence). The chain combines TRBV6-6 with TRBJ2-4; possibly TRBD1 for D (5 bases). The origin of this receptor is a woman aged 18-29 years in good health. Sequenced sample: blood. The CDR3 loop reads CASSPGHKNIQYF. The CDR3 nucleotides read TGTGCCAGCAGCCCCGGACACAAAAACATTCAGTACTTC.